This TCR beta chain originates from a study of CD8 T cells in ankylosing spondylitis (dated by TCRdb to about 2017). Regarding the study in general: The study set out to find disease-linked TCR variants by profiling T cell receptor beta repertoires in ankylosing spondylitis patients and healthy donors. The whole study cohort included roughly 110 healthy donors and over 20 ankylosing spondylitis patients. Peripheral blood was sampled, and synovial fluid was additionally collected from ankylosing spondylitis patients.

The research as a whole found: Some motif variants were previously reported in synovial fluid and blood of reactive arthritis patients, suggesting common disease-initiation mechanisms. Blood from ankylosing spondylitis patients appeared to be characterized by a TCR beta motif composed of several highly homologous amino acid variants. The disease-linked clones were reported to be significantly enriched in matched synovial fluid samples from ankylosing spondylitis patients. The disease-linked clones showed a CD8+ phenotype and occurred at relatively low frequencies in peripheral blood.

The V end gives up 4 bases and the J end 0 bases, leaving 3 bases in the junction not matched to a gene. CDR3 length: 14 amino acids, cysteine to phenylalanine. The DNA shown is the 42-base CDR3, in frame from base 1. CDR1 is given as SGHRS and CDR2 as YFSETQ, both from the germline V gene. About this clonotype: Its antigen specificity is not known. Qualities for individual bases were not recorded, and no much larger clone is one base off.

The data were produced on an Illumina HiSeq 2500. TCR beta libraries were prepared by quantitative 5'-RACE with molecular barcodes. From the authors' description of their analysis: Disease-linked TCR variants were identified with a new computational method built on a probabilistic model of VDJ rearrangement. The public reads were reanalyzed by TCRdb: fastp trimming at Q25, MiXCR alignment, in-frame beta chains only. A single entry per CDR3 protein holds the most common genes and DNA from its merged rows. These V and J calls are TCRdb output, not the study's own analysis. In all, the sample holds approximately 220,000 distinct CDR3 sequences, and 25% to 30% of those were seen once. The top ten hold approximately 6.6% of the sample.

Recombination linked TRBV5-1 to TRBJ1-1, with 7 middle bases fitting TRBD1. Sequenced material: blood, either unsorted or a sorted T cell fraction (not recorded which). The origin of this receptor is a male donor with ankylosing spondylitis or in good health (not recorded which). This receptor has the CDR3 CASSKGQMNTEAFF. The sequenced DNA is TGCGCCAGCAGCAAGGGACAGATGAACACTGAAGCTTTCTTT.